These T cell receptor beta chains were read from a single sample in a study of T cells in Graves' hyperthyroidism and ophthalmopathy. In TCRdb, the multiplex PCR reads were re-called with MiXCR into one record per CDR3 protein. The sample consists of a few hundred thousand distinct CDR3 sequences, roughly 13% of them appearing once. Sequencing was performed on blood. These receptors came from a woman between 18 and 29 years old with Graves' hyperthyroidism. Both conserved end residues are part of each CDR3. Clone size is shown for a subset of rows, as once, few, many or a class of expanded clone.

V gene	clone size	J gene	CDR3 protein
TRBV20-1	-	TRBJ1-6	CSARDGGTENSPLHF
TRBV12-3/TRBV12-4	many	TRBJ1-1	CASIDEGTEAFF
TRBV24-1	many	TRBJ2-3	CATSDPSGRLDTQYF
TRBV10-3	-	TRBJ1-1	CAISVGNSRRATEAFF
TRBV20-1	many	TRBJ1-2	CSASSLGGYTF
TRBV7-3	many	TRBJ2-1	CASSLMGAVHEQFF
TRBV19	few	TRBJ1-5	CASSPQGTVLNQPQHF
TRBV20-1	many	TRBJ2-3	CSAETGWGSTDTQYF
TRBV4-1	many	TRBJ1-6	CASSQGLVGSPLHF
TRBV5-4	-	TRBJ2-1	CASTRLVSSYNEQFF
TRBV19	many	TRBJ1-5	CASKDRAVQPQHF
TRBV2	many	TRBJ2-7	CASRVTSTSYEQYF
TRBV25-1	many	TRBJ1-5	CASSENGVDQPQHF
TRBV4-1	-	TRBJ1-2	CASSQDRRTGAADGYTF
TRBV28	many	TRBJ2-7	CASSGQGEPYEQYF
TRBV28	-	TRBJ2-2	CASSLGLAGGNTEELFF
TRBV20-1	many	TRBJ2-1	CSPTSGTYNEQFF